Shown below are 16 T cell receptor beta chains from a single sample sequenced in a study of CD8+ T cells in alopecia areata. Treatment described: oral pan-JAK inhibitor, 5-10 mg twice daily. As the sequencing template, cDNA was produced by extracting RNA and reverse transcribing it. Clones were read by immunoSEQ multiplex PCR, and TCRdb kept only the in-frame ones, dropping some. The profile shows some 58,000 clones, around 46% of them singletons. Sequencing used CD8+ T cells sorted from blood, obtained around week 37, from a patient treated with tofacitinib. Receptors were obtained from a human donor with alopecia areata.

This clone was found a few times. This chain joins TRBV27 and TRBJ2-7; TRBD2 matches at 12 bases. CDR3 length: 17 amino acids. The V and J ends lost 1 base and 4 bases, in that order; junction bases with no gene match: 8. Germline V lookup: CDR1 MNHEY, CDR2 SMNVEV (reference sequence). CDR3 protein: CASSLLASGRAGYEQYF. In DNA, the CDR3 is TGTGCCAGCAGTTTATTGGCTAGCGGGAGGGCCGGGTACGAGCAGTACTTC.

The CDR3 DNA reads TGCAGCGTTTTGGCCCCGACAGGCGAGATCACCTTC. This sequence encodes CSVLAPTGEITF. The chain carries TRBV29-1 and TRBJ1-2, with D possibly being TRBD1 (6 bases). CDR1 and CDR2 (germline): SQVTM, ANQGSEA. The CDR3 has 12 amino acids. Deletions cut 5 bases from V and 13 bases from J, with 20 bases between.

The chain couples TRBV11-2 to TRBJ1-1; D uncertain. V gave up 2 bases and J gave up 1 base, with 8 bases separating them. Germline-derived CDR1 and CDR2 are SGHAT and FQNNGV. There are 14 residues in the CDR3. The CDR3 is CASSLSGANTEAFF. The DNA of the CDR3 is TGTGCCAGCAGCTTAAGCGGCGCGAACACTGAAGCTTTCTTT.

This clone was seen only a few times. The chain uses TRBV9 and TRBJ2-7, with 7 nucleotides matching TRBD2. This CDR3 spans 13 amino acids. V lost 3 bases to trimming and J lost 6 bases; unmatched junction nucleotides: 6. The germline gives CDR1 SGDLS, CDR2 YYNGEE. In DNA, the CDR3 is TGTGCCAGCAGCGCGGGGGGTGTTGGCGAGCAGTACTTC. Translating gives CASSAGGVGEQYF.

This chain joins TRBV15 and TRBJ2-2; 11 nucleotides match TRBD2. The junction had 3 bases not matched to a gene; V was cut back by 5 bases and J by 4 bases. The CDR3 has 15 residues. Per germline, CDR1 LNHNV and CDR2 YYDKDF (reference sequence). The CDR3 DNA reads as TGTGCCACCAGCCCGGGACTAGCGGTCACCGGGGAGCTGTTTTTT. Translating it yields CATSPGLAVTGELFF.

This clone was found a few times. Other DNA sequences within the sample encode an identical CDR3. The chain recombines TRBV11-2 with TRBJ1-1; D ambiguous. CDR1 and CDR2 from the germline V gene are SGHAT and FQNNGV. V lost 3 bases, J lost 2 bases, and 4 bases lay in between. There are 12 residues in the CDR3. The CDR3 DNA is TGTGCCAGCAGCTTTGGAAACACTGAAGCTTTCTTT. Translation: CASSFGNTEAFF.

The chain couples TRBV2 to TRBJ2-3; D might be TRBD1 (5 bases). The CDR3 is 13 amino acids. The V gene's germline CDR1 is SNHLY and CDR2 FYNNEI. Trimming took off 5 bases at V and 7 bases at J, with 13 bases between the two ends. The CDR3 DNA reads TGTGCCAGCAGTACATCGGACACTCATACGCAGTATTTT. Translated: CASSTSDTHTQYF. The full variable domain, completed using reference TRBV2 and TRBJ2-3, is EPEVTQTPSHQVTQMGQEVILRCVPISNHLYFYWYRQILGQKVEFLVSFYNNEISEKSEIFDDQFSVERPDGSNFTLKIRSTKLEDSAMYFCASSTSDTHTQYFGPGTRLTVL.

The CDR3 loop reads CASSYSTQGPQHF. CDR3 DNA: TGTGCCAGCAGTTACTCGACTCAGGGGCCCCAGCATTTT. The chain employs TRBV6-5 and TRBJ1-5; a weak D match, TRBD1 (5 bases). Trimming removed 0 bases at V and 9 bases at J, with 9 bases between. Germline CDR1 is MNHEY and CDR2 is SVGAGI. The CDR3 has 13 residues.

The V gene is TRBV30, the J gene TRBJ2-7, with D perhaps matching TRBD2 (5 bases). Trimming removed 2 bases from V and 7 bases from J, with 15 bases in between. The CDR3 totals 13 residues. Germline CDR1 and CDR2: GTSNPN and SVGIG (reference sequence). This CDR3 reads CAWSPVGPGEQYF. CDR3 DNA sequence: TGTGCCTGGAGTCCAGTAGGGCCGGGGGAGCAGTACTTC.

The gene calls are TRBV9 and TRBJ1-3; D gene uncertain. This CDR3 has 13 residues. Looked up from germline, CDR1 is SGDLS and CDR2 is YYNGEE. V was pared by 3 bases and J by 4 bases, with 8 bases between. CDR3 nucleotides: TGTGCCAGCAGCGGTAACCCGGGAAACACCATATATTTT. Translated: CASSGNPGNTIYF.

This clone turned up a few times. The chain has TRBV7-9 and TRBJ2-1; the D is unclear. The CDR3 consists of 11 residues. The V end was cut by 3 bases, the J end by 10 bases, with 7 bases between. The germline V gene encodes CDR1 SEHNR and CDR2 FQNEAQ (reference sequence). The CDR3 bases are TGTGCCAGCAGCTTGTTATACGAGCAGTTCTTC. This gives the protein CASSLLYEQFF.

The chain recombines TRBV9 with TRBJ2-1; TRBD2 matches at 15 bases. CDR3 length equals 18 residues. Germline assignment: CDR1 SGDLS and CDR2 YYNGEE. Losses at the gene ends were 4 bases for V and 8 bases for J; bases not matched to a gene: 13. CDR3 bases: TGTGCCAGCAGCCCCTCTGGACTAGCGGGAGGGCCCATCGATGAGCAGTTCTTC. It translates to CASSPSGLAGGPIDEQFF.

The CDR3 nucleotides read TGTGCCAGCAGCTTAGCCTTGGACAGGGACGGTGCTTTCTTT. It specifies CASSLALDRDGAFF. The chain employs TRBV7-2 and TRBJ1-1; 8 nucleotides align to TRBD1. With V trimmed by 0 bases and J by 11 bases, 8 bases remained unmatched. The CDR3 has 14 residues. Germline loops: CDR1 SGHTA, CDR2 FQGNSA. The variable domain in full, with the rest retrieved from reference TRBV7-2 and TRBJ1-1, is GAGVSQSPSNKVTEKGKDVELRCDPISGHTALYWYRQSLGQGLEFLIYFQGNSAPDKSGLPSDRFSAERTGGSVSTLTIQRTQQEDSAVYLCASSLALDRDGAFFGQGTRLTVV.

The rearrangement joins TRBV19 to TRBJ1-4; no firm D call. Germline loops: CDR1 LNHDA, CDR2 SQIVND (reference sequence). Trimming removed 3 bases at V and 0 bases at J, with 14 bases between. The CDR3 is 17 residues long. The CDR3 is CASSIISADATNEKLFF. The CDR3 DNA is TGTGCCAGTAGTATCATCTCGGCAGACGCAACTAATGAAAAACTGTTTTTT.

The rearrangement uses TRBV29-1 and TRBJ2-7; TRBD1 agrees at 9 bases. V was pared by 7 bases and J by 6 bases, with 7 bases of the junction left unmatched. The CDR3 runs 12 residues. Germline CDR1 SQVTM, CDR2 ANQGSEA. In DNA form, the CDR3 reads TGCAGCGCCGAGGACAGGGGCAGCGAGCAGTACTTC. It codes for CSAEDRGSEQYF.

The rearrangement joins TRBV29-1 to TRBJ1-1, with 10 nucleotides matching TRBD1. This CDR3 contains 16 residues. Germline-derived CDR1 and CDR2 are SQVTM and ANQGSEA. With V trimmed by 6 bases and J by 2 bases, 12 bases remained unmatched. This CDR3 is CSVTRQGARGNTEAFF. In nucleotides, the CDR3 is TGCAGCGTCACAAGACAGGGGGCTCGGGGAAACACTGAAGCTTTCTTT.